The T cell receptor beta chain described here comes from a study of Graves' ophthalmopathy and Graves' hyperthyroidism (dated by TCRdb to the late 2010s). A note on the overall study: Peripheral blood was collected before any treatment was given, at the time of initial diagnosis. TCR beta repertoire signatures were used to distinguish Graves' ophthalmopathy from Graves' hyperthyroidism and to predict progression to ophthalmopathy. In total, 135 blood samples were TCR-sequenced: 43 ophthalmopathy, roughly 77 hyperthyroidism and some 17 hyperthyroidism-to-ophthalmopathy patients. A discovery set of about a hundred patients (roughly 43 ophthalmopathy, about 58 stable hyperthyroidism) was enrolled to explore V-J signatures distinguishing ophthalmopathy from hyperthyroidism. An independent validation cohort was composed of fewer than 20 hyperthyroidism patients and around 15 patients who later progressed from hyperthyroidism to ophthalmopathy. In roughly six hyperthyroidism patients, the T-cell repertoires found in thyroid tissue were compared with those found in blood. Following sample collection, hyperthyroidism patients were given methimazole at a starting dose of 30 mg daily, and ophthalmopathy patients were given high-dose intravenous methylprednisolone.

Study-wide findings and limitations: In validation, the model predicted ophthalmopathy progression with 55% to 71% sensitivity and around 72% specificity; roughly 12 predicted patients were CT-confirmed with GO in a median of approximately 6.2 months. The 13-signature model separated ophthalmopathy from stable hyperthyroidism with 85% to 90% sensitivity and about 84% specificity in cross-validation, and 80%/75% in the test set. Sample size was not predetermined statistically, and investigators were not blinded to group allocation. Most expanded thyroid clonotypes with a frequency above 0.001 also appeared in blood, which suggests that blood repertoires may reflect the immune response in the thyroid.

As regards this clonotype: The clone's antigen remains unknown. Base-call qualities are not available, and no considerably larger clone is one nucleotide away.

The germline V gene supplies CDR1 KGHDR and CDR2 SFDVKD. The CDR3 starts with the cysteine, ends with the phenylalanine, and has 14 residues. Only CDR3 DNA remains: 42 bases, in frame from the first base. The junction shows trimming of 3 bases on V and 0 bases on J, plus 8 bases between the germline ends. For repertoire sequencing, TCR beta CDR3 regions were amplified from RNA transcripts. HTBI primers and the Qiagen OneStep RT-PCR kit were used in a first-round RT-PCR, which was followed by a second-round multiplex PCR, size selection and purification. Sequencing of the libraries was carried out on an Illumina HiSeq2000 in paired-end mode with 100 bp reads. The published analysis was carried out like this. Reads were processed with SOAPnuke, discarding reads with adapters, uncalled bases, mean Phred below 15, or no exact constant-primer or identifier match. COPE v1.2.5 was used to merge high-quality paired reads. Each unique nucleotide sequence was treated as a clonotype, and MiTCR v1.1 was used to align the clonotypes to the IMGT TRB V, D and J references. The analysis was limited to V-J combinations with a frequency above 0.0001, which together covered 99.2% of repertoires. For each V-J combination, a TCR clonal expansion and chaos score was defined as F50 clonal expansion divided by the chaos observed in the TCRdist matrix. Welch's t-statistics and random forest were used to reduce the features to 10 to 15 V-J combinations, which were then used as input to a naive Bayes classifier. Thyroid-blood repertoire similarity was quantified with the Morisita-Horn index. The public reads were quality trimmed at Q25 with fastp and then assembled into clones with MiXCR by TCRdb, keeping productive beta chains. Each CDR3 protein appears once, grouped with its most common genes and DNA. TCRdb, not the authors, supplied the V and J calls. This sample holds a few hundred thousand distinct CDR3 sequences; 17% were observed only once. Jointly, the top ten make up roughly 2.4% of the sample.

Hyperthyroidism was considered stable if no progression to ophthalmopathy occurred within 18 months of follow-up. Hyperthyroidism patients were newly diagnosed, with disease duration under 2 months, and aged 18 to 65 years. Patients with other autoimmune diseases, uncontrolled infections, pregnancy or lactation were excluded. Clinical symptoms, serum thyroxine, TRAb, thyroid ultrasound and orbital computed tomography were used for diagnosis. Ficoll-Paque density gradient centrifugation was used to isolate PBMCs from about 10 ml of fresh peripheral blood. Trizol reagent was used to extract the total RNA, and its quality was then checked on an Agilent 2100 Bioanalyzer.

The sequenced sample was peripheral blood. Here the chain combines TRBV24-1 and TRBJ2-7; the D gene cannot be resolved reliably. The sequence was collected from an adult woman with stable Graves' hyperthyroidism. The CDR3 corresponds to CATSDTRSSYEQYF. Here is the DNA: TGTGCCACCAGTGATACCCGGAGCTCCTACGAGCAGTACTTC.